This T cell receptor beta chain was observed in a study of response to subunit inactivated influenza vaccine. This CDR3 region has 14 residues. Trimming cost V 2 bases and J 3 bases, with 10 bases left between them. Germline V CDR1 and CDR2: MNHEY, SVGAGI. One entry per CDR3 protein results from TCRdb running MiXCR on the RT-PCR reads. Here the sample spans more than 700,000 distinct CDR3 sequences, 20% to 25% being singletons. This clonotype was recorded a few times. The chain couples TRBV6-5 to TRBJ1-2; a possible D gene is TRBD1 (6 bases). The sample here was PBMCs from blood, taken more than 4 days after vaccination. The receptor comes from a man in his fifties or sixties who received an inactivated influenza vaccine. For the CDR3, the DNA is TGTGCCAGCAGTTACACTCGGACAGACTATGGCTACACCTTC. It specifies CASSYTRTDYGYTF.